These 7 T cell receptor beta chains were all obtained from the same sample, sequenced in a study of early T cells in non-severe SARS-CoV-2 infection. TCRdb ran MiXCR on the 5' RACE reads and lists one entry per CDR3 protein. The table shows 75,000 to 80,000 distinct CDR3 sequences, with around a sixth occurring only once. Sequencing was carried out using whole blood. The receptors derive from an adult who was a healthcare worker with PCR-confirmed SARS-CoV-2 infection or an uninfected control (not recorded which).

The CDR3 nucleotides are TGTGCCAGCAGCCCTACCAGAGGGTGGCCGTGGACCCAGTACTTC. Its translation: CASSPTRGWPWTQYF. The V gene is TRBV11-1, the J gene TRBJ2-5; the D gene is possibly TRBD2 (5 bases). The CDR3 runs 15 residues. Germline assignment: CDR1 SGHAT and CDR2 FQDESV (reference sequence). V was clipped by 5 bases and J by 7 bases, with 20 bases between them. Supplemented by reference TRBV11-1 and TRBJ2-5, the full variable domain reads EAEVAQSPRYKITEKSQAVAFWCDPISGHATLYWYRQILGQGPELLVQFQDESVVDDSQLPKDRFSAERLKGVDSTLKIQPAELGDSAMYLCASSPTRGWPWTQYFGPGTRLLVL.

The rearrangement uses TRBV6-5 and TRBJ1-3; D call uncertain. Germline CDR1 MNHEY, CDR2 SVGAGI. V lost 2 bases, J lost 3 bases, and 14 bases lay in between. The length of the CDR3 is 16 residues. CDR3: CASSYQGSIIGNTIYF. The CDR3 nucleotides are TGTGCCAGCAGTTACCAAGGCAGCATTATTGGAAACACCATATATTTT.

The chain employs TRBV28 and TRBJ1-2; D uncertain. The germline V gene encodes CDR1 MDHEN and CDR2 SYDVKM. The CDR3 has 12 residues. Trimming pared 7 bases from V and 2 bases from J, leaving 8 bases between. The CDR3 sequence: CASTWANYGYTF. CDR3 coding DNA: TGTGCCAGCACCTGGGCCAACTATGGCTACACCTTC.

V gene TRBV27 combines with J gene TRBJ2-7; 9 nucleotides match TRBD1. The CDR3 has 17 amino acids. V was clipped by 5 bases and J by 0 bases; unmatched bases: 11. Germline V gene lookup returns CDR1 MNHEY and CDR2 SMNVEV (reference sequence). CDR3 amino acids: CASSPGQGIRSSYEQYF. In DNA form, the CDR3 reads TGTGCCAGCAGTCCGGGACAGGGCATCCGGAGCTCCTACGAGCAGTACTTC.

The table lists this clonotype with a few counts. V usage is TRBV7-2 and J usage is TRBJ1-5; D not resolved. The germline V gene has CDR1 SGHTA and CDR2 FQGNSA. This CDR3 has 14 residues. V lost 1 base, J lost 3 bases, and 7 bases lay in between. The CDR3 DNA is TGTGCCAGCAGCTTAGTGCAGCCCAATCAGCCCCAGCATTTT. Amino acid sequence: CASSLVQPNQPQHF.

The rearrangement uses TRBV12-3 or TRBV12-4 and TRBJ2-3; D not certain. V lost 3 bases and J lost 4, with 26 bases in between. The CDR3 extends over 19 amino acids. The CDR3: CASSFPQSDAYLHPDTQYF. The CDR3 coding sequence is TGTGCCAGCAGTTTTCCTCAGAGTGACGCCTACCTACACCCAGATACGCAGTATTTT.

This clonotype was seen at least ten times. The gene calls are TRBV27 and TRBJ2-1; 7 nucleotides align to TRBD1. The germline V gene encodes CDR1 MNHEY and CDR2 SMNVEV (reference sequence). The CDR3 has 16 residues. Trimming took 1 base from V and 7 from J; bases not matched to a gene: 10. The CDR3 sequence: CASSLLETGILNEQFF. The CDR3 DNA reads as TGTGCCAGCAGTTTATTGGAGACAGGGATCCTAAATGAGCAGTTCTTC.